This TCR beta chain was sequenced in a study of blood T cell repertoires in COVID-19. This CDR3 comprises 16 residues. Germline V gene lookup returns CDR1 SQVTM and CDR2 ANQGSEA. V was pared by 5 bases and J by 4 bases, with 13 bases of the junction left unmatched. Authors' methods: Cell counts per sample came from amplifying reference gene primers. Assay: immunoSEQ multiplex PCR; the TCRdb copy retains only in-frame clones and omits some. V and J calls and clone size are copied from that table; D and trimming were computed from the DNA. The table lists 6,000 to 6,500 clones, roughly four fifths of them singletons, with about 7.7% in the top ten.

Sequencing was carried out using peripheral blood. The chain couples TRBV29-1 to TRBJ2-5; 10 bases align to TRBD2. The TCR was taken from a human donor with active COVID-19. The donor label of this sample is uncertain. The CDR3 protein is CSVFDPELAGRETQYF. The DNA of the CDR3 is TGCAGCGTTTTTGACCCCGAACTAGCGGGGAGAGAGACCCAGTACTTC.